This is a list of T cell receptor beta chains from one sample in a study of shared clonotypes between healthy human individuals. Profiled with immunoSEQ multiplex PCR; TCRdb holds only in-frame clones, not every one. The sample holds 2 million to 3 million clones, 93% seen once. The sequenced sample was naive CD4+ T cells from PBMCs. The receptors here all came from a man in his late teens or twenties in good health. Some clones in this sample may be carry-over from other donors' samples. Each CDR3 is given with its conserved first and last residue. Clone size, where shown, is once, few, many, or a class for clones that have expanded.

TRBJ2-1 | TRBV28 | . | CASSRLAGGNNEQFF
TRBJ2-7 | TRBV6-1 | . | CASSPGHTSSYEQYF
TRBJ1-1 | TRBV5-1 | . | CASSRAGSTEAFF
TRBJ1-5 | TRBV7-3 | . | CASSGIQGARNQPQHF
TRBJ2-7 | TRBV7-6 | . | CASSHGQAYEQYF
TRBJ1-6 | TRBV30 | . | CAWSGRLYSPLHF
. | TRBV11-2 | . | CASSLAGVVEQYF
TRBJ1-2 | TRBV14 | . | CASSQLTGMGGYTF
TRBJ1-2 | TRBV6-1 | . | CASSHDGNYGYTF
TRBJ2-1 | TRBV6-6 | . | CASSLAGGSGNEQFF
TRBJ2-1 | TRBV29-1 | . | CSADRGYEQFF
TRBJ1-2 | TRBV11-2 | . | CASSPEGGYGYTF
TRBJ1-1 | TRBV14 | . | CASSRQYTEAFF
TRBJ2-7 | TRBV7-2 | . | CASSLDRAYEQYF
TRBJ1-1 | TRBV28 | . | CASSLIAAWGEAFF
TRBJ1-2 | TRBV7-2 | . | CASSLEAGTYGYTF
TRBJ2-1 | TRBV5-1 | . | CASSLGGEKYNEQFF
TRBJ2-1 | TRBV7-2 | . | CASSPRDWRFYNEQFF
TRBJ1-3 | TRBV9 | . | CASRAGRGSGNTIYF
TRBJ2-5 | TRBV20-1 | . | CRGNKGETQYF
TRBJ1-2 | TRBV11-2 | . | CASSLLGYGYTF
TRBJ1-2 | TRBV2 | . | CASSETNRASNYGYTF
TRBJ1-2 | TRBV9 | . | CASSATGGGGYTF
TRBJ2-6 | TRBV30 | . | CAWSRRSGWRLPSGANVLTF
TRBJ2-7 | TRBV6-5 | . | CASRTGTTAYEQYF
TRBJ2-5 | TRBV9 | . | CASSVGQSVQETQYF
TRBJ2-6 | TRBV5-1 | . | CASSLDPTGSGANVLTF
TRBJ2-4 | TRBV2 | . | CASLGPWADIQYF
TRBJ2-7 | TRBV5-1 | . | CASSLGWGDLTYEQYF
TRBJ1-3 | TRBV18 | . | CASSPTTGVVNTIYF
TRBJ2-7 | TRBV28 | . | CASSLGVRGLATTYEQYF
TRBJ2-7 | TRBV11-2 | once | CASSSRPDLGEQYF
TRBJ2-7 | TRBV7-2 | . | CASSWTGVLSEQYF
TRBJ2-1 | TRBV7-9 | . | CASSLAGRGTGEQFF
TRBJ2-7 | TRBV5-5 | . | CASSLTGTYEQYF
TRBJ1-5 | TRBV19 | once | CASSTRPGRLRQPQHF
TRBJ1-5 | TRBV7-9 | . | CASSLGQGVGQPQHF
TRBJ2-3 | TRBV9 | . | CASSAPPSVTDTQYF
TRBJ2-5 | TRBV27 | . | CASSLLLQGGTQYF
TRBJ2-1 | TRBV29-1 | . | CSGGLAARNEQFF
TRBJ2-7 | TRBV11-2 | . | CASTYRPAGDGFAYEQYF
TRBJ2-2 | TRBV2 | . | CASSPTRLVGELFF